This T cell receptor beta chain was recovered during a study of cytomegalovirus exposure and HLA in healthy donors. PCR used 60 Vbeta primers and 13 Jbeta primers. TCRdb's table, derived via immunoSEQ multiplex PCR, lists solely in-frame clones and lacks some. The table records 150,000 to 200,000 clones, roughly 83% of them present only once. In this sample, this clone turned up once. The germline CDR1 and CDR2 sequences are SGHVS and FNYEAQ. The CDR3 spans 15 residues. The clonotype comes from a woman between 50 and 59 years old in good health and CMV-seronegative. The sequenced sample was PBMCs. The V and J genes are TRBV7-6 and TRBJ2-5; tentatively, D is TRBD2 (6 bases). The end of the DNA is better explained by TRBJ2-7, so the J call may be wrong. In DNA, the CDR3 is TGTGCCAGCAGCTTAGGCGGAGGGAAAGGGCACGAGCAGTACTTC. Its protein product is CASSLGGGKGHEQYF.